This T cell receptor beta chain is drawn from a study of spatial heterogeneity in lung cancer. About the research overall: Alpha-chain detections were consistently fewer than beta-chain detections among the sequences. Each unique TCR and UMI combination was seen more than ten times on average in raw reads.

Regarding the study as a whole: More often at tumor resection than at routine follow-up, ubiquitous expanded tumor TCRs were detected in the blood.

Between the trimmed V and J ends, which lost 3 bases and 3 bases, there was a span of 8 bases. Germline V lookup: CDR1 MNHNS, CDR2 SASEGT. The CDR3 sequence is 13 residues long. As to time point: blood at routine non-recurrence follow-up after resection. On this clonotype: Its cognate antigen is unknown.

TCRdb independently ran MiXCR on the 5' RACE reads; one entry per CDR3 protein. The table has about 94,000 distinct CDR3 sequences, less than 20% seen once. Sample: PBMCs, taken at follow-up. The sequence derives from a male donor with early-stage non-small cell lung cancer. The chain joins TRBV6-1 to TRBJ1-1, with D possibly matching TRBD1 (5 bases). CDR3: CASSERGDTEAFF. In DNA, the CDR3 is TGTGCCAGCAGTGAGCGAGGGGACACTGAAGCTTTCTTT.